This T cell receptor (beta chain) comes out of a study of blood T cell repertoires in COVID-19. Background on the study: The United States, Italy and Spain provided the acute and convalescent COVID-19 samples. Sample material is recorded as cDNA or gDNA derived from T cells, B-cell-depleted T cells, or PBMCs.

Original handling: Reference gene primer amplification gave nucleated cell count estimates. Repertoires were generated with immunoSEQ multiplex PCR, while TCRdb's copy carries only in-frame clones and drops some. Clone size and V and J calls were adopted from that table, with D and trimming inferred from the DNA. This sample yields 250,000 or so clones, of which about 90% are seen a single time; around 1.5% belongs to the top ten. The CDR3 spans 12 residues. The trim removed 5 bases at V and 11 bases at J, leaving 5 bases unmatched. Germline V lookup: CDR1 SEHNR, CDR2 FQNEAQ (reference sequence). Sequenced sample: peripheral blood. This TCR derives from a middle-aged woman who had recovered from COVID-19. This chain uses TRBV7-9 with TRBJ1-4; 7 nucleotides line up with TRBD1. The CDR3 protein is CASSPSQGKLFF. The CDR3 nucleotides are TGTGCCAGCAGCCCATCACAGGGGAAACTGTTTTTT.